This TCR beta chain was captured by sequencing in a study of T cell changes during pregnancy in multiple sclerosis. CDR1 SGDLS and CDR2 YYNGEE come from the germline V gene. Germline trimming cut 3 bases from V and 1 base from J; bases unmatched to any gene: 3. CDR3 length: 14 residues. Profiling relied on immunoSEQ multiplex PCR, and the TCRdb table lists in-frame clones only, not all of them. Of about 60,000 clones in the sample, almost 95% are singletons; the top ten hold about 0.93%. The sequences come from peripheral blood, collected in the first trimester of pregnancy. This clonotype was obtained from a female donor with multiple sclerosis, enrolled in a pregnancy study. The chain joins TRBV9 to TRBJ2-5; 7 positions match TRBD2. CDR3 DNA: TGTGCCAGCAGCGGAGCGGGGAGCCAAGAGACCCAGTACTTC. Its protein is CASSGAGSQETQYF.